This T cell receptor (beta chain) was identified in a study of blood T cell repertoires in COVID-19. About the study: Some COVID-19 samples were acute and others convalescent; all came from the United States, Italy and Spain. Sample material is recorded as cDNA or gDNA derived from T cells, B-cell-depleted T cells, or PBMCs.

Original analysis: Reference gene primers were amplified, and this amplification served to estimate nucleated cell counts. Profiling relied on immunoSEQ multiplex PCR, and the TCRdb table lists in-frame clones only, not all of them. V and J calls and clone size are copied from that table; D and trimming were computed from the DNA. The sample holds roughly 100,000 clones; roughly 91% are singletons and the top ten take roughly 5.5%. This clone was detected only once. Trimming cost V 7 bases and J 11 bases, with 12 bases left between them. Germline V gives CDR1 LNHDA, CDR2 SQIVND (reference sequence). The CDR3 has 11 amino acids.

The source is a human donor in a cohort sampled during active COVID-19. Sequencing was carried out using peripheral blood. The chain employs TRBV19 and TRBJ1-3, with D unclear. The CDR3 protein is CASTNPPAIYF. As DNA, the CDR3 is TGTGCCAGTACAAACCCGCCGGCCATATATTTT. The whole variable domain, remainder taken from reference TRBV19 and TRBJ1-3, is DGGITQSPKYLFRKEGQNVTLSCEQNLNHDAMYWYRQDPGQGLRLIYYSQIVNDFQKGDIAEGYSVSREKKESFPLTVTSAQKNPTAFYLCASTNPPAIYFGEGSWLTVV.